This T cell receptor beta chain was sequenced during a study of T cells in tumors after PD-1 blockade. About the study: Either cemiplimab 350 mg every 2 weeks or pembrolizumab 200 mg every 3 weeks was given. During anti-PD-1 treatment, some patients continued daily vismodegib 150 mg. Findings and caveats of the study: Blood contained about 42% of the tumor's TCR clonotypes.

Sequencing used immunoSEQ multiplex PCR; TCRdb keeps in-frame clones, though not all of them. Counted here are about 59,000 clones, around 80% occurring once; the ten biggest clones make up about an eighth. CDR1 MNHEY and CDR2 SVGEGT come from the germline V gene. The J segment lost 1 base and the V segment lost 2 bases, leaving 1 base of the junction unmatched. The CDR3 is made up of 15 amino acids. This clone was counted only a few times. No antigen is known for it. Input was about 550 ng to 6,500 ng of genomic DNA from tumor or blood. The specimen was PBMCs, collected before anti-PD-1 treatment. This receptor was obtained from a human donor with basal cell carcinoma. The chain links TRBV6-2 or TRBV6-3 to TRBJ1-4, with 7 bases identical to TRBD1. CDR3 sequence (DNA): TGTGCCAGCAGTTACAGGGGGCGAACTAATGAAAAACTGTTTTTT. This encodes CASSYRGRTNEKLFF.